The source of this T cell receptor beta chain is a study of OX40 agonist ivuxolimab in advanced cancers. The method was immunoSEQ multiplex PCR; TCRdb's version includes in-frame clones alone and lacks a portion of them. The table has about 64,000 clones, less than 90% seen once; the top ten hold roughly 0.66%. The length of the CDR3 is 13 residues. Germline CDR1 and CDR2: MDHEN and SYDVKM. The V end was cut by 5 bases, the J end by 3 bases, with 10 bases between. The origin of this receptor is an adult with an advanced solid tumor such as melanoma, head and neck, liver or kidney cancer. The sequencing here drew on CD4+ or CD8+ T cells sorted from blood, taken in a trial of the OX40 agonist ivuxolimab. The chain combines TRBV28 with TRBJ1-2, with unresolved D. The DNA for the CDR3 is TGTGCCAGCAGTGCCGACCCTTACTATGGCTACACCTTC. It translates to CASSADPYYGYTF.